Listed below are T cell receptor beta chains from one sample, sequenced in a study of lung T cells in sarcoidosis with Löfgren's syndrome. TCRdb independently ran MiXCR on the reads; one entry per CDR3 protein. This sample has 20,000 or so distinct CDR3 sequences; 20% to 25% occur once, and the top ten carry about 3.8%. Sequenced sample: CD4+ T cells from PBMCs. These receptors originate from a human donor with sarcoidosis (Löfgren's syndrome or another form), or a control subject (not recorded which). Each CDR3 is given with its conserved first and last residue. Each record gives: J gene, D gene, V gene, clone size, CDR3 protein, CDR3 DNA. A D gene is named only where the DNA matches it firmly. Some rows mark clone size as missing; the rest say once, few, many or name a class of expanded clone.

j_gene: TRBJ2-7
d_gene: NA
v_gene: TRBV30
abundance: NA
CDR3aa: CAWSVWQVNEQYF
CDR3nt: TGTGCCTGGAGTGTATGGCAGGTTAACGAGCAGTACTTC

j_gene: TRBJ2-5
d_gene: TRBD2
v_gene: TRBV5-1
abundance: few
CDR3aa: CASSLAAGGSQGTQYF
CDR3nt: TGCGCCAGCAGCTTGGCAGCGGGGGGCTCTCAAGGGACCCAGTACTTC

j_gene: TRBJ2-3
d_gene: NA
v_gene: TRBV7-9
abundance: many
CDR3aa: CASSRDLILTDTQYF
CDR3nt: TGTGCCAGCAGCCGAGACCTAATACTCACAGATACGCAGTATTTT

j_gene: TRBJ2-1
d_gene: NA
v_gene: TRBV30
abundance: few
CDR3aa: CAWSAPGTRRNEQFF
CDR3nt: TGTGCCTGGAGTGCCCCCGGGACACGCCGAAATGAGCAGTTCTTC

j_gene: TRBJ1-5
d_gene: NA
v_gene: TRBV24-1
abundance: many
CDR3aa: CATSDPGVDQPQHF
CDR3nt: TGTGCCACCAGTGACCCAGGAGTCGATCAGCCCCAGCATTTT

j_gene: TRBJ2-1
d_gene: NA
v_gene: TRBV29-1
abundance: few
CDR3aa: CSVFDYSYNEQFF
CDR3nt: TGCAGCGTTTTTGACTATTCCTACAATGAGCAGTTCTTC

j_gene: TRBJ2-3
d_gene: TRBD2
v_gene: TRBV20-1
abundance: many
CDR3aa: CSASPLAGVADTQYF
CDR3nt: TGCAGTGCTAGCCCTTTAGCGGGAGTCGCAGATACGCAGTATTTT

j_gene: TRBJ2-3
d_gene: NA
v_gene: TRBV6-1
abundance: medium-sized
CDR3aa: CASRIPSADTQYF
CDR3nt: TGTGCCAGCAGAATTCCAAGCGCAGATACGCAGTATTTT

j_gene: TRBJ2-3
d_gene: TRBD2
v_gene: TRBV7-2
abundance: medium-sized
CDR3aa: CASSSAPGGGAADTQYF
CDR3nt: TGTGCCAGCAGTTCCGCCCCTGGCGGGGGGGCCGCAGATACGCAGTATTTT

j_gene: TRBJ1-5
d_gene: NA
v_gene: TRBV10-2
abundance: many
CDR3aa: CASRPPQEGPQHF
CDR3nt: TGCGCCAGCCGACCACCCCAAGAGGGGCCCCAGCATTTT

j_gene: TRBJ2-2
d_gene: NA
v_gene: TRBV6-1
abundance: medium-sized
CDR3aa: CASSSLGLTGELFF
CDR3nt: TGTGCCAGCAGTAGCCTCGGATTGACCGGGGAGCTGTTTTTT

j_gene: TRBJ1-2
d_gene: TRBD1
v_gene: TRBV28
abundance: many
CDR3aa: CASSPGQIYGYTF
CDR3nt: TGTGCCAGCAGTCCGGGACAGATCTATGGCTACACCTTC

j_gene: TRBJ2-7
d_gene: NA
v_gene: TRBV3-1
abundance: NA
CDR3aa: CASSLPFGPPSEQYF
CDR3nt: TGTGCCAGCAGCCTCCCCTTTGGCCCCCCCTCCGAGCAGTACTTC

j_gene: TRBJ2-7
d_gene: NA
v_gene: TRBV19
abundance: many
CDR3aa: CASRSEGSFSYEQYF
CDR3nt: TGTGCCAGTAGATCGGAGGGGTCCTTCTCCTACGAGCAGTACTTC

j_gene: TRBJ1-1
d_gene: NA
v_gene: TRBV30
abundance: NA
CDR3aa: CAWSPRHAEAFF
CDR3nt: TGTGCCTGGAGTCCCCGACACGCTGAAGCTTTCTTT

j_gene: TRBJ2-7
d_gene: NA
v_gene: TRBV6-2/TRBV6-3
abundance: NA
CDR3aa: CAGMQDSSSYEQYF
CDR3nt: TGTGCCGGCATGCAGGACTCTAGTTCCTACGAGCAGTACTTC

j_gene: TRBJ2-5
d_gene: NA
v_gene: TRBV5-1
abundance: many
CDR3aa: CASSLARETQYF
CDR3nt: TGCGCCAGCAGCTTGGCGCGAGAGACCCAGTACTTC

j_gene: TRBJ1-4
d_gene: NA
v_gene: TRBV10-2
abundance: NA
CDR3aa: CASSDHIDEKLFF
CDR3nt: TGCGCCAGCAGTGACCACATCGATGAAAAACTGTTTTTT

j_gene: TRBJ2-1
d_gene: TRBD2
v_gene: TRBV20-1
abundance: medium-sized
CDR3aa: CSALAGAGSEQFF
CDR3nt: TGCAGTGCCTTAGCGGGAGCAGGTTCTGAGCAGTTCTTC

j_gene: TRBJ2-1
d_gene: TRBD2
v_gene: TRBV6-6
abundance: large
CDR3aa: CASSYSPLAGIYNEQFF
CDR3nt: TGTGCCAGCAGTTACTCGCCACTAGCGGGAATCTACAATGAGCAGTTCTTC

j_gene: TRBJ2-1
d_gene: NA
v_gene: TRBV6-6
abundance: many
CDR3aa: CASSYSGGTSSYNEQFF
CDR3nt: TGTGCCAGCAGTTACTCTGGCGGGACCAGCTCCTACAATGAGCAGTTCTTC

j_gene: TRBJ2-3
d_gene: NA
v_gene: TRBV4-3
abundance: many
CDR3aa: CASSQMRSLDTQYF
CDR3nt: TGCGCCAGCAGCCAAATGCGGTCTTTAGATACGCAGTATTTT

j_gene: TRBJ1-1
d_gene: NA
v_gene: TRBV6-2/TRBV6-3
abundance: medium-sized
CDR3aa: CASTPFTGSNTEAFF
CDR3nt: TGTGCCAGCACCCCATTTACCGGGTCGAACACTGAAGCTTTCTTT

j_gene: TRBJ2-7
d_gene: NA
v_gene: TRBV6-2/TRBV6-3
abundance: many
CDR3aa: CASSSGLLTYEQYF
CDR3nt: TGTGCCAGCAGTTCCGGACTGCTCACCTACGAGCAGTACTTC

j_gene: TRBJ2-2
d_gene: NA
v_gene: TRBV19
abundance: many
CDR3aa: CASSSVGTGNTGELFF
CDR3nt: TGTGCCAGTAGTAGTGTGGGAACTGGGAACACCGGGGAGCTGTTTTTT

j_gene: TRBJ1-2
d_gene: TRBD1
v_gene: TRBV20-1
abundance: many
CDR3aa: CSASHRDRGNYGYTF
CDR3nt: TGCAGTGCTAGCCACCGGGACAGGGGAAACTATGGCTACACCTTC

j_gene: TRBJ2-2
d_gene: NA
v_gene: TRBV24-1
abundance: many
CDR3aa: CATSGTGELFF
CDR3nt: TGTGCCACCAGTGGGACCGGGGAGCTGTTTTTT

j_gene: TRBJ2-7
d_gene: TRBD2
v_gene: TRBV5-1
abundance: many
CDR3aa: CASCSEREAHEQYF
CDR3nt: TGCGCCAGCTGTTCAGAGCGGGAGGCCCACGAGCAGTACTTC

j_gene: TRBJ2-1
d_gene: TRBD2
v_gene: TRBV28
abundance: NA
CDR3aa: CAGPPVGQSGSSYNEQFF
CDR3nt: TGTGCCGGCCCTCCGGTGGGCCAAAGCGGGAGTTCCTACAATGAGCAGTTCTTC

j_gene: TRBJ1-5
d_gene: NA
v_gene: TRBV12-3/TRBV12-4
abundance: many
CDR3aa: CASSFGNSNQPQHF
CDR3nt: TGTGCCAGCAGTTTTGGGAATAGCAATCAGCCCCAGCATTTT